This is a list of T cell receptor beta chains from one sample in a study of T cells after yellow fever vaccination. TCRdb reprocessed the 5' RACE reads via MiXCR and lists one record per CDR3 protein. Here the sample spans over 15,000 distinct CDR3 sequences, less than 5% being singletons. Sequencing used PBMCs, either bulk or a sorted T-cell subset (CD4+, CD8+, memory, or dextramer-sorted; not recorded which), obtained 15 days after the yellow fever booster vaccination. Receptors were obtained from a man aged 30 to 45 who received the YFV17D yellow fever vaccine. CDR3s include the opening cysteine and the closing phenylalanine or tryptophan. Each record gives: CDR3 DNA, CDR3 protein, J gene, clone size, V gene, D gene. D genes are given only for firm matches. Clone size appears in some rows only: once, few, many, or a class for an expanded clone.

CDR3nt: TGCAGCGTTGAAGAGACCCAGTACTTC; CDR3aa: CSVEETQYF; j_gene: TRBJ2-5; abundance: medium-sized; v_gene: TRBV29-1; d_gene: -
CDR3nt: TGCAGCGTTGTGGCAGGGAACCTCTACAATGAGCAGTTCTTC; CDR3aa: CSVVAGNLYNEQFF; j_gene: TRBJ2-1; abundance: many; v_gene: TRBV29-1; d_gene: -
CDR3nt: TGTGCCACCAGCAGATCACCACAGGGCCCAGAGACCCAGTACTTC; CDR3aa: CATSRSPQGPETQYF; j_gene: TRBJ2-5; abundance: medium-sized; v_gene: TRBV15; d_gene: -
CDR3nt: TGTGCCAGCAGTTATAGGAGGGGGCAAAAAGCTTTCTTT; CDR3aa: CASSYRRGQKAFF; j_gene: TRBJ1-1; abundance: many; v_gene: TRBV6-5; d_gene: TRBD1
CDR3nt: TGTGCCAGCACTGCTTCCAGGGGGCATAACTATGGCTACACCTTC; CDR3aa: CASTASRGHNYGYTF; j_gene: TRBJ1-2; abundance: many; v_gene: TRBV6-1; d_gene: TRBD1
CDR3nt: TGTGCCAGCAGCTCGGGGTCCTACAATGAGCAGTTCTTC; CDR3aa: CASSSGSYNEQFF; j_gene: TRBJ2-1; abundance: -; v_gene: TRBV7-2; d_gene: -
CDR3nt: TGCAGTGCTAGTGATTTTACAGAAGAGACCCAGTACTTC; CDR3aa: CSASDFTEETQYF; j_gene: TRBJ2-5; abundance: many; v_gene: TRBV20-1; d_gene: -
CDR3nt: TGTGCCAGCAGCCAGTGGGCGGAGGAGATGTATAGCAATCAGCCCCAGCATTTT; CDR3aa: CASSQWAEEMYSNQPQHF; j_gene: TRBJ1-5; abundance: many; v_gene: TRBV7-8; d_gene: -
CDR3nt: TGCAGTGCTAGAGATAGTAGAAATACGCAGTATTTT; CDR3aa: CSARDSRNTQYF; j_gene: TRBJ2-3; abundance: many; v_gene: TRBV20-1; d_gene: -
CDR3nt: TGTGCCTCAAGTGGCGGCTATGGCTACACCTTC; CDR3aa: CASSGGYGYTF; j_gene: TRBJ1-2; abundance: many; v_gene: TRBV7-9; d_gene: -
CDR3nt: TGTGCCAGCAGTTTTAACCACCAGGATTCACCCCTCCACTTT; CDR3aa: CASSFNHQDSPLHF; j_gene: TRBJ1-6; abundance: many; v_gene: TRBV5-4; d_gene: -
CDR3nt: TGCGCCAGCAGCTCCCAAGAGGGAGAGACCCAGTACTTC; CDR3aa: CASSSQEGETQYF; j_gene: TRBJ2-5; abundance: many; v_gene: TRBV5-1; d_gene: -
CDR3nt: TGTGCCAGCAGTGCCCTAGCGGGGCCGAGAGGAGAGACCCAGTACTTC; CDR3aa: CASSALAGPRGETQYF; j_gene: TRBJ2-5; abundance: many; v_gene: TRBV2; d_gene: TRBD2
CDR3nt: TGTGCCAGCAGCGGTTACAGGGGGTTTGGCTACACCTTC; CDR3aa: CASSGYRGFGYTF; j_gene: TRBJ1-2; abundance: many; v_gene: TRBV7-2; d_gene: TRBD1
CDR3nt: TGTGCCAGCAGTAAAGCAGGGGGGAGGTCCTACGAGCAGTACTTC; CDR3aa: CASSKAGGRSYEQYF; j_gene: TRBJ2-7; abundance: many; v_gene: TRBV12-3/TRBV12-4; d_gene: -
CDR3nt: TGCGCCAGCAGCCGACTAGCGGGAGGGACCTACAATGAGCAGTTCTTC; CDR3aa: CASSRLAGGTYNEQFF; j_gene: TRBJ2-1; abundance: many; v_gene: TRBV4-3; d_gene: TRBD2
CDR3nt: TGTGCCAGCAGTTTAAAGCGGGAGGGTATGGAGACCCAGTACTTC; CDR3aa: CASSLKREGMETQYF; j_gene: TRBJ2-5; abundance: many; v_gene: TRBV12-3/TRBV12-4; d_gene: TRBD2
CDR3nt: TGCGCCAGCAGCTTGACAGGGCCTAAAGAGACCCAGTACTTC; CDR3aa: CASSLTGPKETQYF; j_gene: TRBJ2-5; abundance: many; v_gene: TRBV5-1; d_gene: -
CDR3nt: TGTGCCAGCAGCTTGACTAGCGGGAGAACGAATGAGCAGTTCTTC; CDR3aa: CASSLTSGRTNEQFF; j_gene: TRBJ2-1; abundance: many; v_gene: TRBV7-2; d_gene: TRBD2
CDR3nt: TGCAGTGCAACACGTTCCGGGGGCTCCTACAATGAGCAGTTCTTC; CDR3aa: CSATRSGGSYNEQFF; j_gene: TRBJ2-1; abundance: many; v_gene: TRBV20-1; d_gene: -
CDR3nt: TGCAGCACCCACCAGGTCGGAACTGAAGCTTTCTTT; CDR3aa: CSTHQVGTEAFF; j_gene: TRBJ1-1; abundance: medium-sized; v_gene: TRBV20-1; d_gene: -
CDR3nt: TGTGCCAGCAGCTCCTTTAGCGGGAGGGTCTCCTACGAGCAGTACTTC; CDR3aa: CASSSFSGRVSYEQYF; j_gene: TRBJ2-7; abundance: many; v_gene: TRBV7-2; d_gene: TRBD2
CDR3nt: TGTGCCAGCAGCCCCCGACTAGTCGCGGAGACCCAGTACTTC; CDR3aa: CASSPRLVAETQYF; j_gene: TRBJ2-5; abundance: many; v_gene: TRBV7-2; d_gene: -
CDR3nt: TGTGCCAGCAGTTACTCGAGTAGGGACACTGAAGCTTTCTTT; CDR3aa: CASSYSSRDTEAFF; j_gene: TRBJ1-1; abundance: many; v_gene: TRBV6-5; d_gene: -
CDR3nt: TGCAGCGTTGAGACCGCTAAGGACATTCAGTACTTC; CDR3aa: CSVETAKDIQYF; j_gene: TRBJ2-4; abundance: many; v_gene: TRBV29-1; d_gene: -
CDR3nt: TGTGCCAGCAGCCAAGATCGGGGAGGAAATGAGCAGTTCTTC; CDR3aa: CASSQDRGGNEQFF; j_gene: TRBJ2-1; abundance: many; v_gene: TRBV4-2; d_gene: -
CDR3nt: TGTGCCAGCAGCTTAGGTCGACAGGGGGGCGAGCAGTACTTC; CDR3aa: CASSLGRQGGEQYF; j_gene: TRBJ2-7; abundance: many; v_gene: TRBV7-6; d_gene: TRBD1
CDR3nt: TGTGCCATCAGTTCTATAGCGGGAGTGGGAGTCTACGAGCAGTACTTC; CDR3aa: CAISSIAGVGVYEQYF; j_gene: TRBJ2-7; abundance: many; v_gene: TRBV10-3; d_gene: TRBD2
CDR3nt: TGCAGTGCTAGAGCCACACCCGATGGGACTGAAGCTTTCTTT; CDR3aa: CSARATPDGTEAFF; j_gene: TRBJ1-1; abundance: many; v_gene: TRBV20-1; d_gene: -
CDR3nt: TGCAGTGCTAGAGATTTTCGACAGGGTGGAAACGAGCAGTACTTC; CDR3aa: CSARDFRQGGNEQYF; j_gene: TRBJ2-7; abundance: many; v_gene: TRBV20-1; d_gene: TRBD1
CDR3nt: TGTGCCAGCAGCTTCAGTGTCTCTGAGCAGTTCTTC; CDR3aa: CASSFSVSEQFF; j_gene: TRBJ2-1; abundance: many; v_gene: TRBV7-9; d_gene: -
CDR3nt: TGTGCCAGCAGCAATAATTCACCCCTCCACTTT; CDR3aa: CASSNNSPLHF; j_gene: TRBJ1-6; abundance: many; v_gene: TRBV2; d_gene: -
CDR3nt: TGTGCCAGCAGTGAATGGCGGTACACGCAGTATTTT; CDR3aa: CASSEWRYTQYF; j_gene: TRBJ2-3; abundance: few; v_gene: TRBV6-1; d_gene: -
CDR3nt: TGTGCCAGCAGTCCCGGGAGGGTAGAGCCGCAGTTCTTC; CDR3aa: CASSPGRVEPQFF; j_gene: TRBJ2-1; abundance: many; v_gene: TRBV28; d_gene: TRBD2
CDR3nt: TGTGCCAGTAGTTGGACTAGCGGGGGACACTCCTACAATGAGCAGTTCTTC; CDR3aa: CASSWTSGGHSYNEQFF; j_gene: TRBJ2-1; abundance: many; v_gene: TRBV19; d_gene: TRBD2
CDR3nt: TGCGCCAGCAGCCACTCGGGACAGTTAGTACTCCAAGAGACCCAGTACTTC; CDR3aa: CASSHSGQLVLQETQYF; j_gene: TRBJ2-5; abundance: many; v_gene: TRBV5-1; d_gene: TRBD1
CDR3nt: TGTGCCAGCAGGATGGACTATAGCGGGAGCCTAAATGAGCAGTTCTTC; CDR3aa: CASRMDYSGSLNEQFF; j_gene: TRBJ2-1; abundance: many; v_gene: TRBV6-1; d_gene: TRBD2
CDR3nt: TGCGCCAGCAGCTTGGAGCAGGAGGCCGACGAGCAGTACTTC; CDR3aa: CASSLEQEADEQYF; j_gene: TRBJ2-7; abundance: medium-sized; v_gene: TRBV5-1; d_gene: -
CDR3nt: TGTGCCAGCAGTTTTCCGTGGGACAGGGTAGGGCAGGAGACCCAGTACTTC; CDR3aa: CASSFPWDRVGQETQYF; j_gene: TRBJ2-5; abundance: many; v_gene: TRBV28; d_gene: TRBD1
CDR3nt: TGTGCCATCAGACCGACAGAGGGGGAGACCCAGTACTTC; CDR3aa: CAIRPTEGETQYF; j_gene: TRBJ2-5; abundance: many; v_gene: TRBV10-3; d_gene: -
CDR3nt: TGTGCCAGCAGCTACCTACTTACGCTGGAGCAGTACTTC; CDR3aa: CASSYLLTLEQYF; j_gene: TRBJ2-7; abundance: medium-sized; v_gene: TRBV5-5; d_gene: -
CDR3nt: TGTGCCAGCAGTTACGGGACAGGGACCAACTATGGCTACACCTTC; CDR3aa: CASSYGTGTNYGYTF; j_gene: TRBJ1-2; abundance: many; v_gene: TRBV6-5; d_gene: TRBD1
CDR3nt: TGTGCCACCGAAATCTGGCGGGGGCAAAGTAACAATGAGCAGTTCTTC; CDR3aa: CATEIWRGQSNNEQFF; j_gene: TRBJ2-1; abundance: many; v_gene: TRBV15; d_gene: -
CDR3nt: TGTGCCAGCACGGCTAGCACAGATACGCAGTATTTT; CDR3aa: CASTASTDTQYF; j_gene: TRBJ2-3; abundance: many; v_gene: TRBV7-9; d_gene: -
CDR3nt: TGTGCCAGCAGCATGATCTACGAGCAGTACTTC; CDR3aa: CASSMIYEQYF; j_gene: TRBJ2-7; abundance: many; v_gene: TRBV11-2; d_gene: -
CDR3nt: TGCAGTGCTGGAACAGATATAGAGACCCAGTACTTC; CDR3aa: CSAGTDIETQYF; j_gene: TRBJ2-5; abundance: many; v_gene: TRBV20-1; d_gene: -
CDR3nt: TGTGCCAGCAGCTTCTCAGGGCTGACTGAAGCTTTCTTT; CDR3aa: CASSFSGLTEAFF; j_gene: TRBJ1-1; abundance: many; v_gene: TRBV7-2; d_gene: -
CDR3nt: TGTGCCAGCAGCTTAGCAGGGACAGATGCTAGGGAGCAGTACTTC; CDR3aa: CASSLAGTDAREQYF; j_gene: TRBJ2-7; abundance: many; v_gene: TRBV7-2; d_gene: TRBD1
CDR3nt: TGTGCCAGCACCCTAACTCTCGAGACCCAGTACTTC; CDR3aa: CASTLTLETQYF; j_gene: TRBJ2-5; abundance: many; v_gene: TRBV12-3/TRBV12-4; d_gene: -
CDR3nt: TGTGCCAGCAGCTTAGACAGGGGAATCCAAGAGACCCAGTACTTC; CDR3aa: CASSLDRGIQETQYF; j_gene: TRBJ2-5; abundance: few; v_gene: TRBV7-2; d_gene: TRBD1
CDR3nt: TGTGCCAGCAGTTACGGCGGAGCCAAAAACATTCAGTACTTC; CDR3aa: CASSYGGAKNIQYF; j_gene: TRBJ2-4; abundance: many; v_gene: TRBV6-5; d_gene: -
CDR3nt: TGCAGCGTTGAAGATCGTACAGGGAGTTTCTACACCTTC; CDR3aa: CSVEDRTGSFYTF; j_gene: TRBJ1-2; abundance: many; v_gene: TRBV29-1; d_gene: -
CDR3nt: TGTGCCAGCAGCCCCGGGGCTAACTACGAGCAGTACTTC; CDR3aa: CASSPGANYEQYF; j_gene: TRBJ2-7; abundance: many; v_gene: TRBV9; d_gene: -
CDR3nt: TGTGCCAGCAGTTACGGGGGAGGGAACACTGAAGCTTTCTTT; CDR3aa: CASSYGGGNTEAFF; j_gene: TRBJ1-1; abundance: many; v_gene: TRBV6-5; d_gene: -
CDR3nt: TGTGCCAGCAGCTTAGGCGGTCGAGAGACCCAGTACTTC; CDR3aa: CASSLGGRETQYF; j_gene: TRBJ2-5; abundance: many; v_gene: TRBV7-2; d_gene: -
CDR3nt: TGTGCCAGCAGCGTAGAGGCGGGAGTTTTAGAGACCCAGTACTTC; CDR3aa: CASSVEAGVLETQYF; j_gene: TRBJ2-5; abundance: many; v_gene: TRBV9; d_gene: TRBD2
CDR3nt: TGTGCCAGCAGTACCCGGGCTAGCGGGCCCCTTCATTCCAATGAGCAGTTCTTC; CDR3aa: CASSTRASGPLHSNEQFF; j_gene: TRBJ2-1; abundance: many; v_gene: TRBV6-2/TRBV6-3; d_gene: TRBD2